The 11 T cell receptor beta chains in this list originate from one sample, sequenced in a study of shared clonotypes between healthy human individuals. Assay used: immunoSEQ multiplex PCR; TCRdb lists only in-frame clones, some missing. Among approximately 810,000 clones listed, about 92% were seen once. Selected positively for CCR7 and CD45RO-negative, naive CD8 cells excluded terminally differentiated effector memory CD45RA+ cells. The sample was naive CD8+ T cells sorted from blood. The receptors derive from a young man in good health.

The CDR3 DNA reads as TGTGCCAGCAGCCTTATTGGTGGGCAAGAGACCCAGTACTTC. This encodes CASSLIGGQETQYF. This chain connects TRBV7-8 to TRBJ2-5; D gene unclear. With 5 bases removed from V and 2 bases from J, the gap between germline ends came to 12 bases. The CDR3 spans 14 residues. From germline, CDR1 is SGHVS and CDR2 FQNEAQ.

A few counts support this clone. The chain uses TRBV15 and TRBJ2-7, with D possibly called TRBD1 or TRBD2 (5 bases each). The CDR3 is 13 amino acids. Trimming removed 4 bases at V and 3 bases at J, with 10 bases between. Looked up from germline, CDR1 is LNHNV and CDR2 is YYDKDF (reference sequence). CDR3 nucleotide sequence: TGTGCCACCAGCATTGGGGGACGCTACGAGCAGTACTTC. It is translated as CATSIGGRYEQYF.

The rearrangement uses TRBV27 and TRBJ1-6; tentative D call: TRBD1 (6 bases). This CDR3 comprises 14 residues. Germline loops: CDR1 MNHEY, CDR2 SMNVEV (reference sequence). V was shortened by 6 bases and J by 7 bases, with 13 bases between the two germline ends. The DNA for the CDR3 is TGTGCCAGCAGAACAGGGATGGGAAATTCACCCCTCCACTTT. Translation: CASRTGMGNSPLHF.

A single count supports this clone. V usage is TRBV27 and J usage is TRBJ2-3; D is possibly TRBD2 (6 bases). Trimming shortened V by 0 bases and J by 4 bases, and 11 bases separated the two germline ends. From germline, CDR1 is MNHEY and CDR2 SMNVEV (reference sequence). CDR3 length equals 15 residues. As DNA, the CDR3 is TGTGCCAGCAGTTTATCACGGGGACTGGCAGATACGCAGTATTTT. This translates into CASSLSRGLADTQYF.

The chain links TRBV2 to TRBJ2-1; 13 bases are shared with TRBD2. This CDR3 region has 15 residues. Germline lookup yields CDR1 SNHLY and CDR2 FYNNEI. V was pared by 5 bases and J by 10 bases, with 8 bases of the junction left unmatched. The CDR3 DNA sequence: TGTGCCAGCAGTCCAACCTGGACTAGCGGGAGCGAGCAGTTCTTC. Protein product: CASSPTWTSGSEQFF.

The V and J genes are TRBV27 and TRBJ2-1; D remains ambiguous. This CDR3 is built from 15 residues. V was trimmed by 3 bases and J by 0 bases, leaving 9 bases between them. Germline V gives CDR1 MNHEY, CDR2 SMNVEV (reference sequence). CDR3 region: CASSLLESSYNEQFF. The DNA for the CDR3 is TGTGCCAGCAGTTTGCTCGAGAGCTCCTACAATGAGCAGTTCTTC.

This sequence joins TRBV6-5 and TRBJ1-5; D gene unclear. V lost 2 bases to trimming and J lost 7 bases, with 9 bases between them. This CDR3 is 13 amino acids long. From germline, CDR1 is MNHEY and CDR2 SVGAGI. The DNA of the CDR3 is TGTGCCAGCAGTTACGTCCCGGGCCAGCCCCAGCATTTT. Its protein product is CASSYVPGQPQHF.

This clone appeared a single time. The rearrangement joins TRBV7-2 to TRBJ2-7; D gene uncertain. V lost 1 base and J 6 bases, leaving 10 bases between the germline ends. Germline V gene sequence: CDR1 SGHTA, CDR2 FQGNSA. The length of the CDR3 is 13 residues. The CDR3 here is CASSLDPLVEQYF. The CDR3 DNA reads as TGTGCCAGCAGCTTAGACCCCTTGGTCGAGCAGTACTTC.

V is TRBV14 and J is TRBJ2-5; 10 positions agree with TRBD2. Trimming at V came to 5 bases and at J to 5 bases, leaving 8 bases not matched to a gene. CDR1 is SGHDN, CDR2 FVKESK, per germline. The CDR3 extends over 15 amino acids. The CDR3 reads CASSATSGAWETQYF. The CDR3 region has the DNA TGTGCCAGCAGCGCCACTAGCGGGGCGTGGGAGACCCAGTACTTC.

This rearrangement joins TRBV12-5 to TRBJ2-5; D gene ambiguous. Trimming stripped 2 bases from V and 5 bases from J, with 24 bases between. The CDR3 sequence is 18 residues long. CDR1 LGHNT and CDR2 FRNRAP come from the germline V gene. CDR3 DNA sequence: TGTGCTAGTGGTTTGACGCCTCGTATAGTGAAGTGTTGTGAGACCCAGTACTTC. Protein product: CASGLTPRIVKCCETQYF.

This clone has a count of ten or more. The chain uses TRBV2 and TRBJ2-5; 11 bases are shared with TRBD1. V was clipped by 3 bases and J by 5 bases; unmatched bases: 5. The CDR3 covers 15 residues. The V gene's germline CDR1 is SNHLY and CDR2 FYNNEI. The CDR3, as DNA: TGTGCCAGCAGTGATGGGGGACAGGGGGTCGAGACCCAGTACTTC. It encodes CASSDGGQGVETQYF.